This T cell receptor (beta chain) was recovered during a study of blood T cell repertoires in COVID-19. Study as a whole: Samples taken during acute and convalescent COVID-19 were collected in the United States, Italy and Spain.

Method: immunoSEQ multiplex PCR; TCRdb's copy keeps in-frame clones and lacks some. The table records hundreds of thousands of clones, 85% to 90% of them present only once. The CDR3 is made up of 15 amino acids. Per the germline V gene, CDR1 is SEHNR and CDR2 is FQNEAQ (reference sequence). Deletions cut 5 bases from V and 4 bases from J, with 17 bases between. The rearrangement joins TRBV7-9 to TRBJ1-1, with D possibly being TRBD1 (6 bases). The sample consisted of peripheral blood. The sequence derives from a woman aged 40 to 50 who had recovered from COVID-19. The DNA of the CDR3 is TGTGCCAGCAGCGCCCCCGGGGGGGCGGGCACTGAAGCTTTCTTT. Amino acid sequence: CASSAPGGAGTEAFF. The whole variable domain, remainder taken from reference TRBV7-9 and TRBJ1-1, is DTGVSQNPRHKITKRGQNVTFRCDPISEHNRLYWYRQTLGQGPEFLTYFQNEAQLEKSRLLSDRFSAERPKGSFSTLEIQRTEQGDSAMYLCASSAPGGAGTEAFFGQGTRLTVV.